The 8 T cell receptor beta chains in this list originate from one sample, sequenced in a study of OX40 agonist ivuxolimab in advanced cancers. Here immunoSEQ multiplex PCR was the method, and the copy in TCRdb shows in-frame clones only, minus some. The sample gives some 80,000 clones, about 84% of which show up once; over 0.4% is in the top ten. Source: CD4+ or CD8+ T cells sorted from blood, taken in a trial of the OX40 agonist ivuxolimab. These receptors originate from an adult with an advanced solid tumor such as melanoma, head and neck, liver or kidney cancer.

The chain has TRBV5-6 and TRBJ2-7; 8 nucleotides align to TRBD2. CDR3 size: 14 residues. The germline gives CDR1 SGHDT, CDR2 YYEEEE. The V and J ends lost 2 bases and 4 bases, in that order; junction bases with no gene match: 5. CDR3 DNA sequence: TGTGCCAGCAGCTTAGGTAGCGGGATGTACGAGCAGTACTTC. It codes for CASSLGSGMYEQYF.

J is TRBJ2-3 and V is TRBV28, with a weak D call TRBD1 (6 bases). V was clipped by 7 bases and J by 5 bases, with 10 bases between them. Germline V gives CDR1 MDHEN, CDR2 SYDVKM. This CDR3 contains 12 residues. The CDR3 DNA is TGTGCCAGCACTCGAGGGGGAGATACGCAGTATTTT. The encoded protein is CASTRGGDTQYF.

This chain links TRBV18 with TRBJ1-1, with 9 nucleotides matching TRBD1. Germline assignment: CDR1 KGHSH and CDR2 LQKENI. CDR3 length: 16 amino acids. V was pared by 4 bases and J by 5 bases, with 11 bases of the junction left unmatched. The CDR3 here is CASSLGQGASGTEAFF. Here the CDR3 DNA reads TGTGCCAGCTCACTGGGACAGGGTGCTTCGGGGACTGAAGCTTTCTTT.

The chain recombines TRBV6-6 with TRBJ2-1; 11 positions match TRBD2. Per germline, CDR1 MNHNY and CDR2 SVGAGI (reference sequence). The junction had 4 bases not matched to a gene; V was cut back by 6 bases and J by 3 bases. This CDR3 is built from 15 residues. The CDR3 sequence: CASRHTSGSYNEQFF. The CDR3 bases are TGTGCCAGCAGACACACTAGCGGGAGCTACAATGAGCAGTTCTTC.

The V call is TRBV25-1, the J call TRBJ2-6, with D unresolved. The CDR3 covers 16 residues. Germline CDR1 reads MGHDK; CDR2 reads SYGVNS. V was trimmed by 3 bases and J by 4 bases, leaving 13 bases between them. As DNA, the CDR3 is TGTGCCAGCAGTGACCCGGGCGCGTCGGGGGCCAACGTCCTGACTTTC. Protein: CASSDPGASGANVLTF.

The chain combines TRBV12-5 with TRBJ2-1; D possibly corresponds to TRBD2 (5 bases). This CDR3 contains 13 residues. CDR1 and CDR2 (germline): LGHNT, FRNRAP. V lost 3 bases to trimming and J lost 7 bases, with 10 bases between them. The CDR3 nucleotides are TGTGCTAGTGGTTTCGGACTGGGGAATGAGCAGTTCTTC. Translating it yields CASGFGLGNEQFF.

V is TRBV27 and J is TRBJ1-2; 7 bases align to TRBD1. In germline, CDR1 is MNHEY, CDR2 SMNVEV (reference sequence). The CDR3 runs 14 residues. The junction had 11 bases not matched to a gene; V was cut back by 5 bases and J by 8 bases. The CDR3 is CASSTRQGRKGYTF. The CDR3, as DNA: TGTGCCAGCAGTACAAGACAGGGCCGGAAAGGCTACACCTTC.

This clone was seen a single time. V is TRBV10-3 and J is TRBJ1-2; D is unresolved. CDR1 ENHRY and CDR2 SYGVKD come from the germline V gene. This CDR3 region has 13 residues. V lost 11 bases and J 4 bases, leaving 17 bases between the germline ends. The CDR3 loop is CAVSQGSLYGYTF. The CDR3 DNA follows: TGTGCCGTCTCCCAAGGCAGTCTCTATGGCTACACCTTC.